This TCR beta chain is drawn from a study of identical twins. General observations from the study: Invariant MAIT and iNKT cells may have partly biased zero-insertion analyses. The more abundant beta clonotypes in cord blood had fewer insertions, and memory repertoires did not show this.

Each CDR3 protein is one row after TCRdb ran MiXCR on the 5' RACE reads. This repertoire shows roughly 1,500,000 distinct CDR3 sequences, under 35% found once; its top ten account for around 0.25%. The CDR3 length is 15 residues. Germline assignment: CDR1 SQVTM and CDR2 ANQGSEA. The ends lost 4 bases at V and 6 bases at J; junction bases unmatched: 12. A note on this clonotype: No antigen is known for it. This may be a read error, as it is one base from a much larger clone.

Healthy Caucasians, and only they, were the donors. The TCR comes from a newborn girl in good health. The material sequenced was cord blood. The chain links TRBV29-1 to TRBJ2-3; 8 bases fit TRBD2. The chain's CDR3 is CSVAEGLVGDDTQYF. The CDR3 nucleotides are TGCAGCGTTGCCGAGGGACTAGTGGGAGACGATACGCAGTATTTT.